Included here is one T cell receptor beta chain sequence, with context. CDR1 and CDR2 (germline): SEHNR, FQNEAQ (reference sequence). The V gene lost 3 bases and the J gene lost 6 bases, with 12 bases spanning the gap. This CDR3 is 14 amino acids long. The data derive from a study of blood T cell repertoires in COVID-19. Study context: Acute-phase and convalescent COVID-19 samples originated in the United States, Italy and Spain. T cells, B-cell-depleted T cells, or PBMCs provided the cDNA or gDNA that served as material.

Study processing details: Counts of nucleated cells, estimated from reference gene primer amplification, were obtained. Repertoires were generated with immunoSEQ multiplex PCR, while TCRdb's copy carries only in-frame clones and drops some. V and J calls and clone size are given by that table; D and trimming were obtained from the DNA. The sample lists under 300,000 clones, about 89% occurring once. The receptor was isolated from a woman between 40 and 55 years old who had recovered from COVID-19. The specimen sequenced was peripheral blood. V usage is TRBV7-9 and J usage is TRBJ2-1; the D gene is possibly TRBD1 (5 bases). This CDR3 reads CASSFSGISNEQFF. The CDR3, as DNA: TGTGCCAGCAGCTTCTCAGGGATCTCCAATGAGCAGTTCTTC.